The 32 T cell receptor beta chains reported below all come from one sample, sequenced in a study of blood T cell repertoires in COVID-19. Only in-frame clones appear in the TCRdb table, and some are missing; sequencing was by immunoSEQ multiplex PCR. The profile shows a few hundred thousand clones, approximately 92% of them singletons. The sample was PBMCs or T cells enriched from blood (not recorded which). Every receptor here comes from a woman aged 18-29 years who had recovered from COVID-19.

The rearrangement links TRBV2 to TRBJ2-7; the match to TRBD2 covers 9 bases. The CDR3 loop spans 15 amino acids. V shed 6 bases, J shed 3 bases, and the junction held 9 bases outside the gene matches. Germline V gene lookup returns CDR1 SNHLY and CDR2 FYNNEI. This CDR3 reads CASRKLAGDLYEQYF. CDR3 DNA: TGTGCCAGCAGAAAACTAGCGGGCGACCTCTACGAGCAGTACTTC. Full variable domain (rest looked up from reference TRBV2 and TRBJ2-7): EPEVTQTPSHQVTQMGQEVILRCVPISNHLYFYWYRQILGQKVEFLVSFYNNEISEKSEIFDDQFSVERPDGSNFTLKIRSTKLEDSAMYFCASRKLAGDLYEQYFGPGTRLTVT.

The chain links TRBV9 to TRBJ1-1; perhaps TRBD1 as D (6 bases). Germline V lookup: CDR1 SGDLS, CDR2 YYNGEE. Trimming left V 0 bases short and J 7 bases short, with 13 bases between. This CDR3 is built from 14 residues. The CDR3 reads CASSVAVGAREAFF. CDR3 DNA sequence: TGTGCCAGCAGCGTAGCTGTGGGGGCGCGTGAAGCTTTCTTT.

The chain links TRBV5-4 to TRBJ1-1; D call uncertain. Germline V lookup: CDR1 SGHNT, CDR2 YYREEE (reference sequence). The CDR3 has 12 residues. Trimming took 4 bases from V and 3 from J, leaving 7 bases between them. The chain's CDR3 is CASSRGYTEAFF. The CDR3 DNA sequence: TGTGCCAGCAGCAGAGGTTACACTGAAGCTTTCTTT.

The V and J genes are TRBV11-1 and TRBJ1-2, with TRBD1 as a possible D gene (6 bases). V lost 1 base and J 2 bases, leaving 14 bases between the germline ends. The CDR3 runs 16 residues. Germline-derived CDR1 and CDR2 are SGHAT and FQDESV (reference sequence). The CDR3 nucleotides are TGTGCCAGCAGCTTAGTCCCGGACAGCCCAAACTATGGCTACACCTTC. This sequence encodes CASSLVPDSPNYGYTF.

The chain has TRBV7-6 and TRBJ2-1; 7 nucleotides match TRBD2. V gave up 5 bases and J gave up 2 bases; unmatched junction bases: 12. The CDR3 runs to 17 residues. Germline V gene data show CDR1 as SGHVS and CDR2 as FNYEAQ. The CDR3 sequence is CASSARYGEGPYNEQFF. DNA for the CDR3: TGTGCCAGCAGCGCCCGTTACGGGGAGGGGCCCTACAATGAGCAGTTCTTC.

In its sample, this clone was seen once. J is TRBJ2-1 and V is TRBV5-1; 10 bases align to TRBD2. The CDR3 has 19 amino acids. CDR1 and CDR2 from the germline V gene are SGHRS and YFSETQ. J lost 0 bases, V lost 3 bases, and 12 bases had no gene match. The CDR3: CASSSSAGGAPPSYNEQFF. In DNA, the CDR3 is TGCGCCAGCAGCTCCTCAGCGGGGGGGGCTCCCCCCTCCTACAATGAGCAGTTCTTC.

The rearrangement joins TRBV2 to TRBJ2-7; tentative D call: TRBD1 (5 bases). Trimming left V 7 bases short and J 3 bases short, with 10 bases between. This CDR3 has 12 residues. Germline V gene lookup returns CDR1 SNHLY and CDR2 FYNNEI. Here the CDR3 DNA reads TGTGCCAGCAAATACGACAGCTACGAGCAGTACTTC. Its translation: CASKYDSYEQYF.

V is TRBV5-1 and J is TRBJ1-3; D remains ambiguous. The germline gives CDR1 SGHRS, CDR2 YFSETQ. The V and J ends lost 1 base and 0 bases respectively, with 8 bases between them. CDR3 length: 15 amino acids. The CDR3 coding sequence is TGCGCCAGCAGCTTGCAGGCCAACTCTGGAAACACCATATATTTT. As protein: CASSLQANSGNTIYF.

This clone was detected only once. This CDR3 reads CASSLESQIPYGYTF. Here the CDR3 DNA reads TGCGCCAGCTCCCTGGAGTCCCAAATCCCCTATGGCTACACCTTC. The rearrangement joins TRBV4-1 to TRBJ1-2; the D is unclear. The CDR3 is made up of 15 amino acids. Germline lookup yields CDR1 MGHRA and CDR2 YSYEKL. V lost 8 bases to trimming and J lost 4 bases, with 20 bases between them.

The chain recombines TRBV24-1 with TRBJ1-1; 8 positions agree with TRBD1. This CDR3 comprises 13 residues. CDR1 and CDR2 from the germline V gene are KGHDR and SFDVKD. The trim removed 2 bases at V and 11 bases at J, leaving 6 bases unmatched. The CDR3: CATSDSARGRAFF. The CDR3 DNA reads TGTGCCACCAGTGATTCGGCCAGGGGGCGGGCTTTCTTT.

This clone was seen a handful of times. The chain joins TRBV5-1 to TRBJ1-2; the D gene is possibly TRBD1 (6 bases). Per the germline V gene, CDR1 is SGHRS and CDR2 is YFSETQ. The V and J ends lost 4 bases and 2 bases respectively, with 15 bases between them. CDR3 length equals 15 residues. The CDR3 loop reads CASSPRDTINYGYTF. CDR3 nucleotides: TGCGCCAGCAGCCCACGGGACACCATAAACTATGGCTACACCTTC.

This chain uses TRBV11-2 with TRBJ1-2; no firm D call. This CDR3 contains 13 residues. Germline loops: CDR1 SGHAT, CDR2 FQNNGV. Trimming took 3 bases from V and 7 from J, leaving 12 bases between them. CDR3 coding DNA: TGTGCCAGCAGCTTGGATAGGGCGGGTGGCTACACCTTC. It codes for CASSLDRAGGYTF.

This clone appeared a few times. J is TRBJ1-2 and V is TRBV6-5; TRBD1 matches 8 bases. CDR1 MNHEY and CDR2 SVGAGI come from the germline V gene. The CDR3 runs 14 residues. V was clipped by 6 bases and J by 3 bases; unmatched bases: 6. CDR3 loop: CASSLGQGDYGYTF. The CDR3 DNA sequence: TGTGCCAGCAGCCTAGGACAGGGAGACTATGGCTACACCTTC.

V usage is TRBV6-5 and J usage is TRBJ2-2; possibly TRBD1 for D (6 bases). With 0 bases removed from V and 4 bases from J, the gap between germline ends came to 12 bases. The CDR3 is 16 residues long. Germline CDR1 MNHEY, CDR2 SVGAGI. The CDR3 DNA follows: TGTGCCAGCAGTTACTCTGACAGGATAAGCACCGGGGAGCTGTTTTTT. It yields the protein CASSYSDRISTGELFF.

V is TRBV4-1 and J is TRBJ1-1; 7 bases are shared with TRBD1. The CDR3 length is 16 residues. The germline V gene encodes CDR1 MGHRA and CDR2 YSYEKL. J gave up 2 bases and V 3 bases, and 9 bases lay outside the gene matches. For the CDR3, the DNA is TGCGCCAGCAGCCAGGGCCGACGGACAGGCAACACTGAAGCTTTCTTT. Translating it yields CASSQGRRTGNTEAFF.

CDR3 coding DNA: TGTGCCAGCAAGGGGGTGTTGGATCAGCCCCAGCATTTT. Translating it yields CASKGVLDQPQHF. The chain combines TRBV27 with TRBJ1-5, with a possible D match to TRBD1 (6 bases). This CDR3 is built from 13 residues. V was shortened by 7 bases and J by 5 bases, with 12 bases between the two germline ends. Per germline, CDR1 MNHEY and CDR2 SMNVEV (reference sequence).

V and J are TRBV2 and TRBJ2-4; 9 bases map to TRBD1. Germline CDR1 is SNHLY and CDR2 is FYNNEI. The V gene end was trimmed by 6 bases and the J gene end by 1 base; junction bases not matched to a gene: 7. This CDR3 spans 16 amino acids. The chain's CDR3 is CASSAQGALAKNIQYF. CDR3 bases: TGTGCCAGCAGCGCACAGGGGGCCCTGGCCAAAAACATTCAGTACTTC. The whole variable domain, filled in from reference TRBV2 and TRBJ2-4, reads EPEVTQTPSHQVTQMGQEVILRCVPISNHLYFYWYRQILGQKVEFLVSFYNNEISEKSEIFDDQFSVERPDGSNFTLKIRSTKLEDSAMYFCASSAQGALAKNIQYFGAGTRLSVL.

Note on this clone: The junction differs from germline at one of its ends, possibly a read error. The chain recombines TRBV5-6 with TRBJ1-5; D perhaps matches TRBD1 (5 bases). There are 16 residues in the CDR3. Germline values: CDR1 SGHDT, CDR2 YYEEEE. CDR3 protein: CANSLWFRGRIQPQHF. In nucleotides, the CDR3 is TGTGCCAACAGCTTGTGGTTTCGGGGGAGAATTCAGCCCCAGCATTTT. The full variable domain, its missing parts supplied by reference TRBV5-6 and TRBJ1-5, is DAGVTQSPTHLIKTRGQQVTLRCSPKSGHDTVSWYQQALGQGPQFIFQYYEEEERQRGNFPDRFSGHQFPNYSSELNVNALLLGDSALYLCANSLWFRGRIQPQHFGDGTRLSIL.

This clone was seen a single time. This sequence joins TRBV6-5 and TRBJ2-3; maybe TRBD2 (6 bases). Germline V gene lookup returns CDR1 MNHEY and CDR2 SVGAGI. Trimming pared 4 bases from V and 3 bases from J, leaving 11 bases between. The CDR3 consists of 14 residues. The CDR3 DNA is TGTGCCAGCAGTTCGAATGGGGGGACAGATACGCAGTATTTT. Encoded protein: CASSSNGGTDTQYF.

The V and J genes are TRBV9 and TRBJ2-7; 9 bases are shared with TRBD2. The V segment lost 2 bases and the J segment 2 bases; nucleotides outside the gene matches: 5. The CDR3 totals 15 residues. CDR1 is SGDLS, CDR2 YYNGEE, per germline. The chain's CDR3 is CASSVGGGAPYEQYF. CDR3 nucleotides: TGTGCCAGCAGCGTGGGCGGGGGGGCCCCCTACGAGCAGTACTTC.

CDR3 bases: TGTGCCAGCAGCTCATTAGCGGGGGAGAACACCGGGGAGCTGTTTTTT. Amino acids: CASSSLAGENTGELFF. V and J are TRBV7-8 and TRBJ2-2; 9 nucleotides align to TRBD2. CDR3 length equals 16 residues. The J segment lost 1 base and the V segment lost 4 bases, leaving 4 bases of the junction unmatched. Germline V CDR1 and CDR2: SGHVS, FQNEAQ.

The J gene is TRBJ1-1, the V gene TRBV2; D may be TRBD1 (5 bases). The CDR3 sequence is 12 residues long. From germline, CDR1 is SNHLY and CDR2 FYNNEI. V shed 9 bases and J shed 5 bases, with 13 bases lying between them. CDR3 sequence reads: CARHSGGTEAFF. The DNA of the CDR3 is TGTGCCAGGCATAGCGGGGGAACTGAAGCTTTCTTT.

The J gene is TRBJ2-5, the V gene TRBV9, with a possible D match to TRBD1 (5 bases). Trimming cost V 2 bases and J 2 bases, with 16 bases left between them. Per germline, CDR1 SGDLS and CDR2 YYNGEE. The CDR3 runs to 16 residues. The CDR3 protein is CASSVAAGRQQETQYF. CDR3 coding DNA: TGTGCCAGCAGCGTCGCGGCCGGCAGACAGCAAGAGACCCAGTACTTC.

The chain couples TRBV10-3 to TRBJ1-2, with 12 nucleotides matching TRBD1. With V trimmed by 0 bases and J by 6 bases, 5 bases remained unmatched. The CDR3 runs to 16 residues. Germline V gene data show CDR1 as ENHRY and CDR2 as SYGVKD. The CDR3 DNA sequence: TGTGCCATCAGTGAGTCCCGGGACAGGGGGCTGGATGGCTACACCTTC. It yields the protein CAISESRDRGLDGYTF.

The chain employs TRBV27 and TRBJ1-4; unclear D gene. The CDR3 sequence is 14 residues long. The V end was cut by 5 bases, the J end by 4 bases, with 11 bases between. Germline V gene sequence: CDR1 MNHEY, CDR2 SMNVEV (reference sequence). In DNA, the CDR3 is TGTGCCAGCAGTCACCGACGGAGTAATGAAAAACTGTTTTTT. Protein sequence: CASSHRRSNEKLFF.

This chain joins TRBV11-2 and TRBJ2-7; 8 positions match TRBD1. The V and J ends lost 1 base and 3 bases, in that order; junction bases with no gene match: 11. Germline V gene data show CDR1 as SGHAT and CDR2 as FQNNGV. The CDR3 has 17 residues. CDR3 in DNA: TGTGCCAGCAGCTTAGCCTCTCTCCGGGACAGGTTCTACGAGCAGTACTTC. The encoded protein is CASSLASLRDRFYEQYF.

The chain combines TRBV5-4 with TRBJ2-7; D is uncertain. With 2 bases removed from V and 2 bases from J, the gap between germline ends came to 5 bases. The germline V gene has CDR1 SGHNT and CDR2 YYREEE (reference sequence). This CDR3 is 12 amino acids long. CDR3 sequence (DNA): TGTGCCAGCAGCTTTCTAACCTACGAGCAGTACTTC. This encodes CASSFLTYEQYF.

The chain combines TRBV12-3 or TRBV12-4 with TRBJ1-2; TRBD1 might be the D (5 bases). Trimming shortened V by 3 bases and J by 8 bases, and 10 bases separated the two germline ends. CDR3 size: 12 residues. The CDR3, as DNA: TGTGCCAGCAGTTTTGGAGGGGACGGCTACACCTTC. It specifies CASSFGGDGYTF.

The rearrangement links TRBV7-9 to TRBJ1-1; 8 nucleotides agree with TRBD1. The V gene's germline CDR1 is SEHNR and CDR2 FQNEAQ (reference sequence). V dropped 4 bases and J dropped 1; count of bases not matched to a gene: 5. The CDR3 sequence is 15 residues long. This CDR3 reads CASSSSGTGNTEAFF. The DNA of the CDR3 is TGTGCCAGCAGCTCATCCGGGACAGGGAACACTGAAGCTTTCTTT.

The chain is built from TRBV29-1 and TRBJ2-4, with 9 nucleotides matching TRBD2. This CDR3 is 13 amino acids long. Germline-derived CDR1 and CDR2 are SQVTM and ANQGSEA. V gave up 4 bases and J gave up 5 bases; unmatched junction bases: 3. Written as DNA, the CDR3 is TGCAGCGTTGGCCTAGCGGGGCAAAACATTCAGTACTTC. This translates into CSVGLAGQNIQYF.

The CDR3 DNA reads TGCGCCAGCAGCTCCCCGCCGGACGGGAAATACGAGCAGTACTTC. This translates into CASSSPPDGKYEQYF. The chain uses TRBV5-1 and TRBJ2-7, with D perhaps matching TRBD2 (5 bases). CDR1 and CDR2 from the germline V gene are SGHRS and YFSETQ. This CDR3 has 15 amino acids. V was shortened by 3 bases and J by 4 bases, with 17 bases between the two germline ends.

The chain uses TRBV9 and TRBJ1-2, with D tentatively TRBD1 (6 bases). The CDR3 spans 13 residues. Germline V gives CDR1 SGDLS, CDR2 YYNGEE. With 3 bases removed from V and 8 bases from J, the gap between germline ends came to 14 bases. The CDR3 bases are TGTGCCAGCAGCGCGACAGGACCCCTGGGCTACACCTTC. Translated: CASSATGPLGYTF.